The 6 T cell receptor beta chains presented below share a single source sample, sequenced in a study of human T cells and chemical hapten exposure. TCRdb analysed the RACE reads with MiXCR anew, one entry per CDR3 protein. The sample contains 350,000 to 450,000 distinct CDR3 sequences, 4.5% to 6% of which appear only once. As to time point: pre-sensitization, week 0. Treatment: therapeutic diphenylcyclopropenone sensitization with weekly scalp DPC. The starting material was whole blood, obtained in connection with sensitization to the hapten diphenylcyclopropenone (DPC). The receptors originated from a woman aged 50 to 60 with alopecia areata. Some clones in this sample may be carry-over from other donors' samples.

This clonotype was recorded at least ten times. The chain employs TRBV9 and TRBJ2-1; 9 bases agree with TRBD2. There are 13 residues in the CDR3. Germline V gives CDR1 SGDLS, CDR2 YYNGEE. V dropped 0 bases and J dropped 10; count of bases not matched to a gene: 2. The chain's CDR3 is CASSVASGNEQFF. The CDR3 bases are TGTGCCAGCAGCGTAGCTAGCGGGAACGAGCAGTTCTTC.

This clonotype has ten or more counts. The rearrangement joins TRBV7-8 to TRBJ1-5; D is perhaps TRBD1 (5 bases). The length of the CDR3 is 13 residues. The germline V gene encodes CDR1 SGHVS and CDR2 FQNEAQ. V lost 5 bases, J lost 8 bases, and 13 bases lay in between. The CDR3 here is CASSTREMEPQHF. The DNA of the CDR3 is TGTGCCAGCAGCACCAGGGAGATGGAGCCCCAGCATTTT. The variable domain in full, completed from reference TRBV7-8 and TRBJ1-5, reads GAGVSQSPRYKVAKRGQDVALRCDPISGHVSLFWYQQALGQGPEFLTYFQNEAQLDKSGLPSDRFFAERPEGSVSTLKIQRTQQEDSAVYLCASSTREMEPQHFGDGTRLSIL.

The rearrangement uses TRBV3-1 and TRBJ1-1; no firm D call. The CDR3 sequence is 13 residues long. CDR1 LGHDT and CDR2 YNNKEL come from the germline V gene (reference sequence). V was clipped by 3 bases and J by 4 bases, with 9 bases between them. CDR3 DNA sequence: TGTGCCAGCAGCCACGGGGATGGCACTGAAGCTTTCTTT. Its protein product is CASSHGDGTEAFF.

This chain connects TRBV12-3 or TRBV12-4 to TRBJ1-1; 7 positions match TRBD1. This CDR3 contains 12 residues. V lost 6 bases and J lost 6; bases outside the gene matches: 4. The CDR3 DNA reads TGTGCCAGCAGGTCCGGGACAGCTGAAGCTTTCTTT. It translates to CASRSGTAEAFF.

This clonotype was found many times. This chain links TRBV5-1 with TRBJ2-5, with 12 positions matching TRBD2. In germline, CDR1 is SGHRS, CDR2 YFSETQ. V shed 2 bases and J 4 bases; nucleotides not matched to a gene: 6. The CDR3 totals 16 residues. The CDR3 loop is CASSFPSGRAGETQYF. The DNA of the CDR3 is TGCGCCAGCAGCTTCCCTAGCGGGAGGGCCGGAGAGACCCAGTACTTC.

V usage is TRBV3-1 and J usage is TRBJ2-3; 11 bases are a match to TRBD2. Germline CDR1 is LGHDT and CDR2 is YNNKEL (reference sequence). V lost 4 bases, J lost 6 bases, and 6 bases stayed unmatched. CDR3 length: 15 amino acids. The CDR3 here is CASSLTSGSRDTQYF. CDR3 nucleotide sequence: TGTGCCAGCAGCCTCACTAGCGGGAGTAGGGATACGCAGTATTTT.